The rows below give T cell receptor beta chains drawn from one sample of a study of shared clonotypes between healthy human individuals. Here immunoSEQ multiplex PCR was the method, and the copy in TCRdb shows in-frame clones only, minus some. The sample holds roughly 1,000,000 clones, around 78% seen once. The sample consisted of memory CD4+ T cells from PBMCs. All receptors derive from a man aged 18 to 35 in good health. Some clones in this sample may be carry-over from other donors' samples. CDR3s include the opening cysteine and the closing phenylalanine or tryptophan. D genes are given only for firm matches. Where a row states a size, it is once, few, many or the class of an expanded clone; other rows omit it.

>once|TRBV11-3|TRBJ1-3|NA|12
CASSRSGNTIYF
TGTGCCAGCAGCCGTTCTGGAAACACCATATATTTT
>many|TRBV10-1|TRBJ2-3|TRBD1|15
CASSSDRVTTDTQYF
TGCGCCAGCAGTTCGGACAGGGTCACCACAGATACGCAGTATTTT
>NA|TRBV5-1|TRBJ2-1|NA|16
CASSSGNWRSYNEQFF
TGCGCCAGCAGCTCCGGTAATTGGAGGTCCTACAATGAGCAGTTCTTC
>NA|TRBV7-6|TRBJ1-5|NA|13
CASSPGSNQPQHF
TGTGCCAGCAGCCCGGGGAGCAATCAGCCCCAGCATTTT
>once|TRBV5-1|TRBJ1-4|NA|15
CASSFGPATNEKLFF
TGCGCCAGCAGCTTCGGCCCTGCAACTAATGAAAAACTGTTTTTT
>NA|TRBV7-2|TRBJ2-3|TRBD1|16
CASSSGTGAWADTQYF
TGTGCCAGCAGCTCTGGGACAGGGGCGTGGGCAGATACGCAGTATTTT
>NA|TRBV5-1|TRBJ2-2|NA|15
CASSLAGVNTGELFF
TGCGCCAGCAGCTTGGCGGGAGTAAATACCGGGGAGCTGTTTTTT
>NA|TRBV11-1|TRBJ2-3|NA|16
CASRPGRGTSTDTQYF
TGTGCCAGCAGACCTGGAAGAGGGACTAGCACAGATACGCAGTATTTT
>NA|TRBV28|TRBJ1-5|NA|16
CASSPRDGYSNQPQHF
TGTGCCAGCAGTCCCCGGGACGGATATAGCAATCAGCCCCAGCATTTT
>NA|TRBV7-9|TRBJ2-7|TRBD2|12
CASSILSGGLYF
TGTGCCAGCAGCATCCTATCGGGAGGGCTGTACTTC
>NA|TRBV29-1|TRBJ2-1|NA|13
CSVEGRLDNEQFF
TGCAGCGTTGAAGGTCGGCTCGACAATGAGCAGTTCTTC
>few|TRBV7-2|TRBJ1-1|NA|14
CASSSYRLGTEAFF
TGTGCCAGCAGCAGTTATCGGTTGGGCACTGAAGCTTTCTTT
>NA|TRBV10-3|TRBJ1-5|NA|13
CAANRDINQPQHF
TGTGCCGCAAACCGGGACATCAATCAGCCCCAGCATTTT
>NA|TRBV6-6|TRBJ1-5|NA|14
CASSLEGFRGPQHF
TGTGCCAGCAGTTTGGAGGGTTTCAGAGGGCCCCAGCATTTT
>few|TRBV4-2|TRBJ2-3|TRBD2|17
CASSQVLSGSLTDTQYF
TGTGCCAGCAGCCAAGTTTTGAGCGGGAGCCTCACAGATACGCAGTATTTT
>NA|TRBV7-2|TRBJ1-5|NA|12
CASSLYNQPQHF
TGTGCCAGCAGCCTCTACAATCAGCCCCAGCATTTT
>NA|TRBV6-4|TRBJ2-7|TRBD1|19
CASRAEQDQGQGFTYEQYF
TGTGCCAGCAGGGCCGAGCAGGACCAGGGACAGGGATTTACCTACGAGCAGTACTTC
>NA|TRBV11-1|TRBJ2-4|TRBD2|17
CASMEREGRGAKNIQYF
TGTGCCAGCATGGAGCGGGAGGGCCGGGGGGCCAAAAACATTCAGTACTTC
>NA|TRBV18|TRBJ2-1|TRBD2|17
CASSPGLKSGGPDEQFF
TGTGCCAGCTCACCTGGGCTCAAATCGGGAGGGCCAGATGAGCAGTTCTTC
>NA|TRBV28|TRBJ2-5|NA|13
CASSPPRGETQYF
TGTGCCAGCAGCCCCCCGAGGGGAGAGACCCAGTACTTC
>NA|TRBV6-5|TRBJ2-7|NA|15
CASSYRVGGAYEQYF
TGTGCCAGCAGTTACAGGGTCGGCGGCGCCTACGAGCAGTACTTC
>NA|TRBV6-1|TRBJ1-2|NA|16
CASSEANSVPTYGYTF
TGTGCCAGCAGTGAAGCGAACAGCGTCCCTACCTATGGCTACACCTTC
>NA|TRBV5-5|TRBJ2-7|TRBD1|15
CASSLAQGPYYEQYF
TGTGCCAGCAGCTTGGCACAGGGGCCATACTACGAGCAGTACTTC
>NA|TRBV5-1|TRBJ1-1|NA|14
CASSLARVDTEAFF
TGCGCCAGCAGCTTGGCTCGAGTTGACACTGAAGCTTTCTTT
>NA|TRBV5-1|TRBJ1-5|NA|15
CASSLGQQDGQPQHF
TGCGCCAGCAGCTTGGGCCAACAGGACGGTCAGCCCCAGCATTTT
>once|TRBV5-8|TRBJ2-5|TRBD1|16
CASRSDGTDRGKTQYF
TGTGCCAGCAGGTCCGACGGCACCGACAGGGGAAAGACCCAGTACTTC
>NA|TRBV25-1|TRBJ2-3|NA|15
CASSELGGATDTQYF
TGTGCCAGCAGTGAATTGGGGGGAGCCACAGATACGCAGTATTTT
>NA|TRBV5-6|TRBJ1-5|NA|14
CASSLLQGGQPQHF
TGTGCCAGCAGCTTGTTGCAGGGCGGGCAGCCCCAGCATTTT
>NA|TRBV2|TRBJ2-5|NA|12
CASNVGVETQYF
TGTGCCAGCAATGTGGGAGTGGAGACCCAGTACTTC
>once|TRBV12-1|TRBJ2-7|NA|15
CASSDLQEFPYEQYF
TGTGCCAGCAGCGACCTACAGGAGTTCCCCTACGAGCAGTACTTC
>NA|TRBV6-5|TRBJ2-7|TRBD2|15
CASLGGSGREWEQYF
TGTGCCAGCCTTGGGGGTAGCGGGAGAGAGTGGGAGCAGTACTTC
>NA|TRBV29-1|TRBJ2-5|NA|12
CSGKGGSETQYF
TGCAGCGGTAAGGGGGGGTCGGAGACCCAGTACTTC
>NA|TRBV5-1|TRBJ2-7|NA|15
CASSLGSFRYYEQYF
TGCGCCAGCAGCTTGGGCAGCTTTAGGTACTACGAGCAGTACTTC
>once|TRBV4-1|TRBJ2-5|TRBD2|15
CASSQPGLAQETQYF
TGCGCCAGCAGCCAACCGGGACTAGCGCAAGAGACCCAGTACTTC
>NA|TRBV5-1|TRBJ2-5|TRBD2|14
CASSLTSGSLTQYF
TGCGCCAGCAGCTTGACTAGCGGGAGTCTGACCCAGTACTTC
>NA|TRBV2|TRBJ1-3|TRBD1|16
CASSVSGGGSGNTIYF
TGTGCCAGCAGTGTTTCAGGGGGAGGCTCTGGAAACACCATATATTTT
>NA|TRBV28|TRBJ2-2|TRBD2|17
CASSPLSGSQNTGELFF
TGTGCCAGCAGTCCCCTAAGCGGGAGCCAGAACACCGGGGAGCTGTTTTTT
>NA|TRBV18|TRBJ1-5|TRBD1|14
CASSLGGADQPQHF
TGTGCCAGCTCACTAGGGGGCGCCGATCAGCCCCAGCATTTT
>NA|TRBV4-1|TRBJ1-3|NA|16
CASSPAPVNSGNTIYF
TGCGCCAGCAGCCCCGCTCCAGTTAACTCTGGAAACACCATATATTTT
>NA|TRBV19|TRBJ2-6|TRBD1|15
CASSIDRGGANVLTF
TGTGCCAGTAGTATCGACAGGGGTGGGGCCAACGTCCTGACTTTC
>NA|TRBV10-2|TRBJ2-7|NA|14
CASSELTLGYEQYF
TGCGCCAGCAGTGAGTTGACCCTAGGCTACGAGCAGTACTTC
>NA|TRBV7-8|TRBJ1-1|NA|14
CASSFKDRNTEAFF
TGTGCCAGCAGCTTTAAGGACAGGAACACTGAAGCTTTCTTT
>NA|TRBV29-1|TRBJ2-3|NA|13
CSVEGRSTDTQYF
TGCAGCGTTGAAGGGCGGAGCACAGATACGCAGTATTTT
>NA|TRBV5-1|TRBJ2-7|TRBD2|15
CASSLWGAGTYEQYF
TGCGCCAGCAGCTTGTGGGGAGCGGGAACGTACGAGCAGTACTTC
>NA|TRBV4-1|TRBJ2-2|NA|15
CASRSTGTTERELFF
TGCGCCAGCAGGTCGACGGGGACCACCGAAAGGGAGCTGTTTTTT
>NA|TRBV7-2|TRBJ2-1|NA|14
CASSLTAGFDEQFF
TGTGCCAGCAGCTTAACCGCAGGGTTTGATGAGCAGTTCTTC
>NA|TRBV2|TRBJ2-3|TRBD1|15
CASRDGTVGTDTQYF
TGTGCCAGCAGGGATGGGACAGTAGGCACAGATACGCAGTATTTT
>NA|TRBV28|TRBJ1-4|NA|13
CASHRGTNEKLFF
TGTGCCAGCCATAGGGGGACTAATGAAAAACTGTTTTTT
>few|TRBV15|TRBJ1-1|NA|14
CATSRNRAITEAFF
TGTGCCACCAGCAGGAACAGGGCTATCACTGAAGCTTTCTTT
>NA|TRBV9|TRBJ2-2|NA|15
CASSVGTPNTGELFF
TGTGCCAGCAGCGTAGGGACTCCGAACACCGGGGAGCTGTTTTTT
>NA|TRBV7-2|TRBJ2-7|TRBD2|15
CASSSGLAFSYEQYF
TGTGCCAGCAGCTCTGGACTAGCGTTTTCCTACGAGCAGTACTTC
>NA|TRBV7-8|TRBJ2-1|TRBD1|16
CASSPETGGSYNEQFF
TGTGCCAGCAGCCCGGAGACAGGGGGCTCCTACAATGAGCAGTTCTTC